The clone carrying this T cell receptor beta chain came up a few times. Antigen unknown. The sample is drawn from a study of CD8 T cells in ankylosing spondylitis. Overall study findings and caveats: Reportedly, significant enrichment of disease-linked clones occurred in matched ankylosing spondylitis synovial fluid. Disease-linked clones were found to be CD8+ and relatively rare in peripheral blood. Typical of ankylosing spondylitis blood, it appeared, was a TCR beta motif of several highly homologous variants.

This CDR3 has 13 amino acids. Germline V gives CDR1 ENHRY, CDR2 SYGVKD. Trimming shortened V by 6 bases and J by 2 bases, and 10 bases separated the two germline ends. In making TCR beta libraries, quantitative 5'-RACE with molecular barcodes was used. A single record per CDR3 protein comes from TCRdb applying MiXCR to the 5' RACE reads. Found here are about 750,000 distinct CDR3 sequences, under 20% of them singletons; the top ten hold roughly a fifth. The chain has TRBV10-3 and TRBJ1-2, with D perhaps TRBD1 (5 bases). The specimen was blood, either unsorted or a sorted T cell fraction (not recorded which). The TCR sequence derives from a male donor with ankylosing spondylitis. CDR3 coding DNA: TGTGCCATCAGGCGGGGCCAGAACTATGGCTACACCTTC. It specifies CAIRRGQNYGYTF.